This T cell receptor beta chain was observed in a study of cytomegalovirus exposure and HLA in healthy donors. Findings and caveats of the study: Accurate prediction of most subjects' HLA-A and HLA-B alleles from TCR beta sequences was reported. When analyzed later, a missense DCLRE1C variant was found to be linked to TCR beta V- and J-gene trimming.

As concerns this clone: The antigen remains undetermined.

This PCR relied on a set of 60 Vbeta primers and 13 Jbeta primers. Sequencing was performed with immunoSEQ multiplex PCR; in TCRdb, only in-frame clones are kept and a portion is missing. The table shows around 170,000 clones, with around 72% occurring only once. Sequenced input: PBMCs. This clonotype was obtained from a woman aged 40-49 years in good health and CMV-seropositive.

The CDR3 nucleotides read TGCGCCAGCAGCCCGGGACAGACAAACACTGAAGCTTTCTTT. Translating it yields CASSPGQTNTEAFF. The chain couples TRBV5-1 to TRBJ1-1; 7 nucleotides align to TRBD1. Germline lookup yields CDR1 SGHRS and CDR2 YFSETQ. CDR3 size: 14 residues. V shed 4 bases and J 2 bases; nucleotides not matched to a gene: 5.